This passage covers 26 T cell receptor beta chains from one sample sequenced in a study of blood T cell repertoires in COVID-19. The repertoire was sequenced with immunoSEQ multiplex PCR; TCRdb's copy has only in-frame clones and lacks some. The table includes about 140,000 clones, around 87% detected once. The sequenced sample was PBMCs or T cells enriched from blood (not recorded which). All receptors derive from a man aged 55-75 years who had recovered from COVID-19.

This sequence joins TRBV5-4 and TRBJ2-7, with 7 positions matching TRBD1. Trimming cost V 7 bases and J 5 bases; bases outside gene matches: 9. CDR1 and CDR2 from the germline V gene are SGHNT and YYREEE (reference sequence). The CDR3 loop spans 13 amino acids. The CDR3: CASGNRGSHEQYF. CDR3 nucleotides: TGTGCCAGCGGAAACAGGGGTTCCCACGAGCAGTACTTC.

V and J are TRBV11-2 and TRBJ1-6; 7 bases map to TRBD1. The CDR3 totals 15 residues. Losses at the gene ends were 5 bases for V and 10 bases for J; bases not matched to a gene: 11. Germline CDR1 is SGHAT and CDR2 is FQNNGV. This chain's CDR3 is CASSRGRGNFSPLHF. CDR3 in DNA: TGTGCCAGCAGCAGGGGGCGCGGGAACTTCTCACCCCTCCACTTT.

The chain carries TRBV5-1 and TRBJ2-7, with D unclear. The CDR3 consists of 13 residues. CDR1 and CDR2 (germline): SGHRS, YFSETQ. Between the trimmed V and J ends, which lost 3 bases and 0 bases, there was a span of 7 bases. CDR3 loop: CASSSTDSYEQYF. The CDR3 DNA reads TGCGCCAGCAGCTCGACTGACTCCTACGAGCAGTACTTC. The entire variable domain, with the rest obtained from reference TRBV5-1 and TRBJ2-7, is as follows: KAGVTQTPRYLIKTRGQQVTLSCSPISGHRSVSWYQQTPGQGLQFLFEYFSETQRNKGNFPGRFSGRQFSNSRSEMNVSTLELGDSALYLCASSSTDSYEQYFGPGTRLTVT.

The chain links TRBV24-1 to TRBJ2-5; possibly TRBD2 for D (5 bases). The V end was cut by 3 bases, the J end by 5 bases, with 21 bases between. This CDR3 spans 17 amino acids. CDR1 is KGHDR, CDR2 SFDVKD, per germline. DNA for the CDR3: TGTGCCACCAGTGATCCCCCTGGGAGAGCCTCCGGGGAGACCCAGTACTTC. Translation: CATSDPPGRASGETQYF.

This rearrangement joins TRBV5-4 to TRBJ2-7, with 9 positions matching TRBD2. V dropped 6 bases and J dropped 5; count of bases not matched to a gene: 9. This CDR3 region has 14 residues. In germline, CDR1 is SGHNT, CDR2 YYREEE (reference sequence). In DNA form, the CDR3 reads TGTGCCAGCACTCCAGCGGGGGGCTTCGACGAGCAGTACTTC. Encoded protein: CASTPAGGFDEQYF.

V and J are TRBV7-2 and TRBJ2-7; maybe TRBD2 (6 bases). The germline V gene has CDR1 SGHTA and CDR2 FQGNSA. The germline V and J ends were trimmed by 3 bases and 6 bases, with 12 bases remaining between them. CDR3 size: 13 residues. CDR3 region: CASSLTWDSEQYF. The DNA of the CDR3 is TGTGCCAGCAGCTTGACATGGGACTCCGAGCAGTACTTC.

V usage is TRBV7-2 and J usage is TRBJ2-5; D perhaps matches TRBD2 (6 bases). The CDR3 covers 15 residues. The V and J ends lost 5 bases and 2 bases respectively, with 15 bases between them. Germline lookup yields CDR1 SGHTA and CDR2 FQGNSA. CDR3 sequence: CASSPPAGGQETQYF. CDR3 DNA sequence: TGTGCCAGCAGCCCCCCCGCCGGGGGTCAAGAGACCCAGTACTTC. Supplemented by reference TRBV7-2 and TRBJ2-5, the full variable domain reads GAGVSQSPSNKVTEKGKDVELRCDPISGHTALYWYRQSLGQGLEFLIYFQGNSAPDKSGLPSDRFSAERTGGSVSTLTIQRTQQEDSAVYLCASSPPAGGQETQYFGPGTRLLVL.

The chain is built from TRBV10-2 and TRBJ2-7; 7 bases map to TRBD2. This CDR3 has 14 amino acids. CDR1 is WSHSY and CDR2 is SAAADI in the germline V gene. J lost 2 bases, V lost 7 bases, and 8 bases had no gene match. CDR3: CASTIAGLAYEQYF. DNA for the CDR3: TGCGCCAGCACCATAGCGGGTCTGGCCTACGAGCAGTACTTC.

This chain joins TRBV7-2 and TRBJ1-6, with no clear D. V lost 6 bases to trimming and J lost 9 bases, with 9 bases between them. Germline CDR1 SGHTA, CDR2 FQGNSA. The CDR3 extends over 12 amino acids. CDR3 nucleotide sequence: TGTGCCAGCAGTTTGTCCGGTTCACCCCTCCACTTT. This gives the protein CASSLSGSPLHF.

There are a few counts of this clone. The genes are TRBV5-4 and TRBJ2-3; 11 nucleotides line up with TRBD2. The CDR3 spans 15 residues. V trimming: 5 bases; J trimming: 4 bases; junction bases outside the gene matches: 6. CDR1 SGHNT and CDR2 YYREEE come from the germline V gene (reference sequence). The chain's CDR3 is CASSSSGGRPDTQYF. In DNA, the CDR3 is TGTGCCAGCAGTTCTAGCGGGGGGAGGCCAGATACGCAGTATTTT.

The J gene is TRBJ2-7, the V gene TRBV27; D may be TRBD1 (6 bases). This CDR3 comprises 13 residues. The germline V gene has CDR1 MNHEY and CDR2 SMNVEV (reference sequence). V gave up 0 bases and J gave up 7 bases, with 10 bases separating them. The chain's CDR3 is CASSLSPGEEQYF. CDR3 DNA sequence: TGTGCCAGCAGTTTATCGCCAGGGGAGGAGCAGTACTTC.

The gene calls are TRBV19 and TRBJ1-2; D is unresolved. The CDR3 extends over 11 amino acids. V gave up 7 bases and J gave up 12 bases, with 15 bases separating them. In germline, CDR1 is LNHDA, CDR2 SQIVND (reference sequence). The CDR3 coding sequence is TGTGCCAGTATCGAAACCGGGGAACACACCTTC. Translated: CASIETGEHTF.

CDR3 in amino acids: CASSQRGLDTEAFF. The CDR3, as DNA: TGTGCCAGCAGCCAAAGGGGCCTTGACACTGAAGCTTTCTTT. V and J are TRBV3-1 (or the pseudogene TRBV3-2) and TRBJ1-1, with D perhaps matching TRBD1 (5 bases). Deletions cut 2 bases from V and 3 bases from J, with 10 bases between. Germline assignment: CDR1 LGHDT and CDR2 YNNKEL (reference sequence). This CDR3 comprises 14 residues.

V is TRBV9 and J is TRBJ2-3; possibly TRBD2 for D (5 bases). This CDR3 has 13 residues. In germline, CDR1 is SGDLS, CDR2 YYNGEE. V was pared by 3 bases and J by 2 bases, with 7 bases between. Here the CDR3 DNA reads TGTGCCAGCAGCGGGACTGTCACAGATACGCAGTATTTT. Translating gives CASSGTVTDTQYF.

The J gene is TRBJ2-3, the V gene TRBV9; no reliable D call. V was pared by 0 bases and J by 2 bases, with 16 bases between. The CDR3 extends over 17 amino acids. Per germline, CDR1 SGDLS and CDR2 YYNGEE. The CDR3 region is CASSVGFVGYPTDTQYF. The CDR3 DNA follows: TGTGCCAGCAGCGTAGGCTTCGTCGGGTACCCCACAGATACGCAGTATTTT.

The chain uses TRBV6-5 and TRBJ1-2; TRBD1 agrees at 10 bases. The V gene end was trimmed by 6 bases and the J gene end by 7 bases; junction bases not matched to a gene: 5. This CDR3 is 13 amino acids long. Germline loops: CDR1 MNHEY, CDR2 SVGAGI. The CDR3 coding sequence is TGTGCCAGCAGCTTGGGACAGGGGCCTGGCTACACCTTC. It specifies CASSLGQGPGYTF.

The CDR3 DNA reads TGTGCCAGCAGTTCAACAGTCACTGAAGCTTTCTTT. Translated, it gives CASSSTVTEAFF. The gene calls are TRBV28 and TRBJ1-1; no clear D gene. The V gene lost 4 bases and the J gene lost 4 bases, with 7 bases spanning the gap. Germline lookup yields CDR1 MDHEN and CDR2 SYDVKM. The CDR3 is made up of 12 amino acids.

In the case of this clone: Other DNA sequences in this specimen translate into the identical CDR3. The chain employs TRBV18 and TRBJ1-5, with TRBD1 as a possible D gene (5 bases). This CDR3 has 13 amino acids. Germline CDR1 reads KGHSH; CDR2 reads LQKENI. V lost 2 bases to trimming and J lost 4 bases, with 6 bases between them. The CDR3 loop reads CASSPDRNQPQHF. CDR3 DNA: TGTGCCAGCTCACCAGACAGAAATCAGCCCCAGCATTTT.

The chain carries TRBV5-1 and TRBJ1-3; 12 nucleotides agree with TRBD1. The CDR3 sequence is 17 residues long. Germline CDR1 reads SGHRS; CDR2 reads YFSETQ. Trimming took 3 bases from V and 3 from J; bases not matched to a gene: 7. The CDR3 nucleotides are TGCGCCAGCAGCTCCACCGGGACAGGGGGCTTTGGAAACACCATATATTTT. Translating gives CASSSTGTGGFGNTIYF.

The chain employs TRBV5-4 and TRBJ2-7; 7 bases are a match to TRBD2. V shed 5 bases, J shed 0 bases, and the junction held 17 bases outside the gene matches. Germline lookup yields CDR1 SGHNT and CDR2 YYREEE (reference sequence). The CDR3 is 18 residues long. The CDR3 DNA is TGTGCCAGCAGATACTACCGGGGGGACGGGGGTAGCTCCTACGAGCAGTACTTC. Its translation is CASRYYRGDGGSSYEQYF.

CDR3 region: CASSLWPNQPQHF. As DNA, the CDR3 is TGTGCCAGCAGCTTGTGGCCCAATCAGCCCCAGCATTTT. The V gene is TRBV13, the J gene TRBJ1-5, with D uncertain. CDR1 and CDR2 from the germline V gene are PRHDT and FYEKMQ (reference sequence). V lost 3 bases to trimming and J lost 3 bases, with 6 bases between them. This CDR3 is 13 amino acids long.

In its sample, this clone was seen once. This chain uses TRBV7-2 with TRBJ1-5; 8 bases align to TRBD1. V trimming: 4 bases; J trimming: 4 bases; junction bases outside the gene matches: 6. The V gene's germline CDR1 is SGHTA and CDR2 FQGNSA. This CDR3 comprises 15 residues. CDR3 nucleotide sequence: TGTGCCAGCAGCTCTGACAGGGGTAGGAATCAGCCCCAGCATTTT. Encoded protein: CASSSDRGRNQPQHF.

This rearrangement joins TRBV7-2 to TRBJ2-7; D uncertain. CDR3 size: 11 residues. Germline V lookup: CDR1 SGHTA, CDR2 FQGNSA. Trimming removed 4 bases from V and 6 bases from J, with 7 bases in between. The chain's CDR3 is CASSSDFEQYF. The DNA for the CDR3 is TGTGCCAGCAGCTCCGACTTCGAGCAGTACTTC.

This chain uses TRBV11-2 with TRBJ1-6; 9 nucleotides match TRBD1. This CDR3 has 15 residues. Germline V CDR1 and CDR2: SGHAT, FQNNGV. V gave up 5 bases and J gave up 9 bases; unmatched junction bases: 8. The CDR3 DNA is TGTGCCAGCAGCGCAACAGGGGGCTACGGTTCACCCCTCCACTTT. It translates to CASSATGGYGSPLHF.

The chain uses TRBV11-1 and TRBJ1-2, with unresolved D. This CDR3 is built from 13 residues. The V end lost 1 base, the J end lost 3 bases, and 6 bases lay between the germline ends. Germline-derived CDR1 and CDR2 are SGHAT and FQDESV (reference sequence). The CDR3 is CASSLDRHYGYTF. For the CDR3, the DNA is TGTGCCAGCAGCTTAGACAGACACTATGGCTACACCTTC.

In DNA form, the CDR3 reads TGTGCCAGTAGTATAGAAGGGACAGGGGTATCGCCCCAGCATTTT. Its protein product is CASSIEGTGVSPQHF. V gene TRBV19 combines with J gene TRBJ1-5; 10 positions agree with TRBD1. CDR1 and CDR2 (germline): LNHDA, SQIVND (reference sequence). The CDR3 sequence is 15 residues long. V was pared by 0 bases and J by 9 bases, with 5 bases of the junction left unmatched.